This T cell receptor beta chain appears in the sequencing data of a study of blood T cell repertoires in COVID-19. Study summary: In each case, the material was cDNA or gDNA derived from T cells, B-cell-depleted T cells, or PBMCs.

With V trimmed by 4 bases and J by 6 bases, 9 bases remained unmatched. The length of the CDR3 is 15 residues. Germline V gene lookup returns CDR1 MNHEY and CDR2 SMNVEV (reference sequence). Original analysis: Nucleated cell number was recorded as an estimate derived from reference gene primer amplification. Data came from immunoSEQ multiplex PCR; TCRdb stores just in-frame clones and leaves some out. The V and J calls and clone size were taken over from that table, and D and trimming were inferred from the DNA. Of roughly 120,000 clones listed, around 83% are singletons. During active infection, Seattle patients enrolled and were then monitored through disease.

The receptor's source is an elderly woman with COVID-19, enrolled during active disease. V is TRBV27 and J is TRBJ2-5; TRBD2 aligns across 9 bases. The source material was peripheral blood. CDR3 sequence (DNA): TGTGCCAGCAGTTACGGCGGGAGGGCCGAGCAGACCCAGTACTTC. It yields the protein CASSYGGRAEQTQYF.